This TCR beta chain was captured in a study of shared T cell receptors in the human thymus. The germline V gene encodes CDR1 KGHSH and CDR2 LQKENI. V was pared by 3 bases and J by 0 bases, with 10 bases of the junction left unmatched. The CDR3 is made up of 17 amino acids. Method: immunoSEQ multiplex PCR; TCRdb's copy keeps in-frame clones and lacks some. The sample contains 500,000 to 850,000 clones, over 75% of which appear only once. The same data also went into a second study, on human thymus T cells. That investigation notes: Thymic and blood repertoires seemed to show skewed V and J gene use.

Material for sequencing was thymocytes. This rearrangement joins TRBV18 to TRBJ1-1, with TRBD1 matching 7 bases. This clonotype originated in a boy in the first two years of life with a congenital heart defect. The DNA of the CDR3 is TGTGCCAGCTCACCTGCGGACAGGTATTTAATGAACACTGAAGCTTTCTTT. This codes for CASSPADRYLMNTEAFF.